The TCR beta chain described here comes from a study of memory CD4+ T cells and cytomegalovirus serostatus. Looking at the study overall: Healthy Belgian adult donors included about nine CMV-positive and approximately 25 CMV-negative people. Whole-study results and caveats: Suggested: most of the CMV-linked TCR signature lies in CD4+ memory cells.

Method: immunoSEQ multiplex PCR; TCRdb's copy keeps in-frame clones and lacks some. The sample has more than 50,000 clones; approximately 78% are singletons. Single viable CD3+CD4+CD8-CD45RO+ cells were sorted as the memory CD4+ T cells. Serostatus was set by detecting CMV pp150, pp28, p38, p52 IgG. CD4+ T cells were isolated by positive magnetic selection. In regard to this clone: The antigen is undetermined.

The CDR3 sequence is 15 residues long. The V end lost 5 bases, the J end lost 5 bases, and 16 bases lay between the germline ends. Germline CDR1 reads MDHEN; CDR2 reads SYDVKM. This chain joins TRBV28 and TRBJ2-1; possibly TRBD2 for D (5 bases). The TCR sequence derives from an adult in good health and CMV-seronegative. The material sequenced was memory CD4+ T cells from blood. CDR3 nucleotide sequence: TGTGCCAGCAGTCTAGGACTCTCAACGGACAATGAGCAGTTCTTC. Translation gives CASSLGLSTDNEQFF.